This is a list of T cell receptor beta chains from one sample in a study of monozygotic twins with inflammatory bowel disease. From its re-call of the 5' RACE reads, TCRdb lists each CDR3 protein once, without DNA. The sample has more than 95,000 distinct CDR3 sequences. The sequenced sample was blood. The receptors were sampled from a human donor with ulcerative colitis or Crohn's disease, or a healthy co-twin of an affected twin (not recorded which). The CDR3 runs from the conserved cysteine through the conserved F or W.

17 | TRBJ2-4 | TRBV12-3/TRBV12-4 | CASSANRGGLAKNMQYF
17 | TRBJ1-1 | TRBV6-5 | CASSRNYGRQLNTEAFF
17 | TRBJ2-5 | TRBV15 | CATSSWVTSGGMETQYF
13 | TRBJ2-3 | TRBV5-1 | CASSFGGTDTQYF
14 | TRBJ2-2 | TRBV29-1 | CSVGGQKNTGELFF
14 | TRBJ2-4 | TRBV5-1 | CASSIQGYQNIQYF
14 | TRBJ2-7 | TRBV7-6 | CASSFGTETYEQYF
14 | TRBJ2-7 | TRBV7-9 | CASSRSGTDYEQYF
14 | TRBJ1-1 | TRBV7-9 | CASSSLSRGTEAFF
14 | TRBJ1-1 | TRBV3-1 | CASSQDWEGAEAFF
15 | TRBJ1-5 | TRBV18 | CASSLRQAGNQPQHF
15 | TRBJ1-5 | TRBV7-2 | CASSLAGGGGQPQHF
19 | TRBJ2-6 | TRBV11-2 | CASSFRGALRSPGANVLTF
17 | TRBJ2-1 | TRBV24-1 | CATSDLAGTSSYNEQFF
13 | TRBJ1-2 | TRBV12-3/TRBV12-4 | CASSAGVGYGYTF
12 | TRBJ2-5 | TRBV24-1 | CATSDTQETQYF
13 | TRBJ2-7 | TRBV28 | CASSFHGSYEQYF
13 | TRBJ2-7 | TRBV20-1 | CSAIGQARGEQYF
15 | TRBJ1-3 | TRBV4-3 | CASSQGAGSGNTIYF
18 | TRBJ1-1 | TRBV6-2/TRBV6-3 | CASSSFTVLRDRRTEAFF
12 | TRBJ2-5 | TRBV20-1 | CSSTGTKETQYF
12 | TRBJ2-7 | TRBV28 | CASRSGGGEQYF
15 | TRBJ1-5 | TRBV20-1 | CSAPTDPIANQPQHF
14 | TRBJ1-1 | TRBV19 | CASSMDRMNTEAFF
14 | TRBJ1-1 | TRBV6-2/TRBV6-3 | CASVPTLPNTEAFF
13 | TRBJ1-2 | TRBV7-9 | CASSPPGPWGYTF
20 | TRBJ2-3 | TRBV11-2 | CASRHTQGLAGGFGTDTQYF
17 | TRBJ2-2 | TRBV15 | CATSRLPMGPSTGELFF